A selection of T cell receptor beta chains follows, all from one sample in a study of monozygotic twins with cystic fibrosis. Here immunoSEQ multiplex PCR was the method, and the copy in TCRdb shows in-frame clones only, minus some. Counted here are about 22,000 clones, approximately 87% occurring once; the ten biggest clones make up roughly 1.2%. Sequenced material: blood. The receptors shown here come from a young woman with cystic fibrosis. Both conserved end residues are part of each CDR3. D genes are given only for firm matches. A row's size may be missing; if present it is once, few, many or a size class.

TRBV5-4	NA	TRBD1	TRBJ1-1	TGTGCCAGCAGCCTCTCAGGGGTGGGACAGACCTTGAACACTGAAGCTTTCTTT	CASSLSGVGQTLNTEAFF
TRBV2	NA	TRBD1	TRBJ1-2	TGTGCCAGACAAGTGAGGACAGGGGACTATGGCTACACCTTC	CARQVRTGDYGYTF
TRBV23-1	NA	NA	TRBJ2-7	TGCGCCAGCAGACGCCGGCCAGTCCTACCTAACCGTGGGCACTCCTACGAGCAGTACTTC	CASRRRPVLPNRGHSYEQYF
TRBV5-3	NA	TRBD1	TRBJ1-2	TGTGCCAGAAGCCGGGACAGGATCGGCTATGGCTACACCTTC	CARSRDRIGYGYTF
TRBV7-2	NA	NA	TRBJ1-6	TGTGCCAGCAGCTTGACAGATTATAATTCACCCCTCCACTTT	CASSLTDYNSPLHF
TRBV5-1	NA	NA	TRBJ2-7	TGCGCCAGCAGCTTGGGTCAGGGGCCCAACGAGCAGTACTTC	CASSLGQGPNEQYF
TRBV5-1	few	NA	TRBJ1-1	TGCGCCAGCAGCCCCAGGGTGGACACTGAAGCTTTCTTT	CASSPRVDTEAFF
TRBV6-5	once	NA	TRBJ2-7	TGTGCCAGCAGTTACGAAGGGCTGCGGCAGTACTTC	CASSYEGLRQYF
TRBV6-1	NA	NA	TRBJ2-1	TGTGCCAGCAGTGAAGGGTTCTGGGGTACTTCTCGTAATGAGCAGTTCTTC	CASSEGFWGTSRNEQFF
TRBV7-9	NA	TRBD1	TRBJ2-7	TGTGCCAGCAGCCCGTCCGGGACAGGGGTCTACGAGCAGTACTTC	CASSPSGTGVYEQYF
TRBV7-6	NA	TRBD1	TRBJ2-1	TGTGCCAGCAGCCATATTCCAGGCTTGGACAGGGGGAATGAGCAGTTCTTC	CASSHIPGLDRGNEQFF